The rows below give T cell receptor beta chains drawn from one sample of a study of T cell repertoires in cytomegalovirus infection. TCRdb independently ran MiXCR on the reads; one entry per CDR3 protein. Of more than 75,000 distinct CDR3 sequences listed, approximately 32% are singletons. Their target antigens are unknown. Sequencing was performed on CD8+ T cells from cultured PBMCs, taken from culture after CMV antigen stimulation. The source is a human donor in good health (CMV status not recorded). Some clones in this sample may be carry-over from other donors' samples. The CDR3 runs from the conserved cysteine through the conserved F or W. D genes are given only for firm matches. Clone sizes are given selectively: once, few, many, or a class where the clone is expanded.

TRBV20-1	many	TRBJ2-1	.	TGCAGTGCTAGGACGGGCAACTACAATGAGCAGTTCTTC	CSARTGNYNEQFF
TRBV14	.	TRBJ2-1	TRBD2	TGTGCCAGCAGCCCGCTTTATCGGACTAGCGAGAATGAGCAGTTCTTC	CASSPLYRTSENEQFF
TRBV4-2	few	TRBJ1-5	.	TGTGCCAGCAGCCAAGAATCGTCCCTTTATACGGGGCCCCAGCATTTT	CASSQESSLYTGPQHF
TRBV12-3/TRBV12-4	few	TRBJ1-4	.	TGTGCCAGCAGTTTTGAGTTTGCCGGGGGGATGAGGTTT	CASSFEFAGGMRF
TRBV20-1	few	TRBJ1-1	TRBD1	TGCAGTGCTGAGCGGACAGGGGTGGACACTGAAGCTTTCTTT	CSAERTGVDTEAFF
TRBV12-3/TRBV12-4	.	TRBJ1-1	.	TGTGCCAGCAGTCCTGTAGATCCCACTGAAGCTTTCTTT	CASSPVDPTEAFF
TRBV7-3	.	TRBJ2-3	.	TGTGCCAGCAGCTTAAGGCTAGCCTCAGATACGCAGTATTTT	CASSLRLASDTQYF
TRBV29-1	.	TRBJ1-1	.	TGCAGCGTAGAAGCGACTGAAGCTTTCTTT	CSVEATEAFF
TRBV29-1	.	TRBJ1-1	TRBD1	TGCAGCGTCGGACAGGGGCGGACTGAAGCTTTCTTT	CSVGQGRTEAFF
TRBV6-6	.	TRBJ2-3	TRBD2	TGTGCCAGCAGTCAGGACGGGGGGGATACGCAGTATTTT	CASSQDGGDTQYF
TRBV29-1	few	TRBJ2-7	TRBD1	TGCAGCGTTGAAAGCTTGGACAGGGTCAACGAGCAGTACTTC	CSVESLDRVNEQYF
TRBV7-2	.	TRBJ2-7	.	TGTGCCAGCAGCTTACGGGGAAACGAGCAGTACTTC	CASSLRGNEQYF
TRBV7-6	.	TRBJ2-2	TRBD2	TGTGCCAGCAGCCCCTCACGCGGGGGGGCAAACACCGGGGAGCTGTTTTTT	CASSPSRGGANTGELFF
TRBV7-2	.	TRBJ1-1	.	TGTGCCAGCAGCTTAGCGCTCGGGGGTTCTGAAGCTTTCTTT	CASSLALGGSEAFF
TRBV27	.	TRBJ2-1	.	TGTGCCAGCAGTTTAATAGGAGGCAATGAGCAGTTCTTC	CASSLIGGNEQFF
TRBV7-8	many	TRBJ1-5	.	TGTGCCAGCAGCGTCGGGACTGTAAGCTATCAGCCCCAGCATTTT	CASSVGTVSYQPQHF
TRBV7-6	.	TRBJ2-7	.	TGTGCCAGCAGCCGCGGGGCTTACTACGAGCAGTACTTC	CASSRGAYYEQYF
TRBV7-9	.	TRBJ1-1	.	TGTGCCAGCAGCCCAAGTAACACTGAAGCTTTCTTT	CASSPSNTEAFF
TRBV9	.	TRBJ1-1	.	TGTGCCAGCAGCGCGCAGGGAGATGAAGCTTTCTTT	CASSAQGDEAFF
TRBV2	.	TRBJ1-2	.	TGTGCCAGCAGTGGTCGAGCCAACTATGGCTACACCTTC	CASSGRANYGYTF
TRBV2	few	TRBJ2-7	.	TGTGCCAGCAGGACGGGGGCCGCCTACGAGCAGTACTTC	CASRTGAAYEQYF
TRBV11-3	few	TRBJ2-1	TRBD2	TGTGCCAGCAGCTTAGATAGCGGGGGGGGGTACAATGAGCAGTTCTTC	CASSLDSGGGYNEQFF
TRBV6-6	.	TRBJ1-1	.	TGTGCCAGCAGCGGGCAGAGAAACACTGAAGCTTTCTTT	CASSGQRNTEAFF
TRBV7-8	many	TRBJ2-7	.	TGTGCCAGCAGCTTTGGAGCCAACGAGCAGTACTTC	CASSFGANEQYF
TRBV7-9	.	TRBJ2-1	TRBD1	TGTGCCAGCAGCCCGGGACAGGGAGCCCGAAATGAGCAGTTCTTC	CASSPGQGARNEQFF
TRBV19	.	TRBJ2-5	.	TGTGCCAGTAGTTCTTCAGCGGAGAGTACCCAGTACTTC	CASSSSAESTQYF
TRBV7-9	many	TRBJ2-7	TRBD1	TGTGCCAGCAGCCGGGACAGCGCCTACGAGCAGTACTTC	CASSRDSAYEQYF
TRBV7-8	many	TRBJ2-7	.	TGTGCCAGCAGCTTAGGTCGACTAGTTCCGAGGGAGCAGTACTTC	CASSLGRLVPREQYF
TRBV19	.	TRBJ1-1	.	TGTGCCAGTAAAGGTTTTGAAGCTTTCTTT	CASKGFEAFF
TRBV19	.	TRBJ2-3	.	TGTGCCAGTAGTATGGACTCGACTGACCTCACAGATACGCAGTATTTT	CASSMDSTDLTDTQYF
TRBV29-1	.	TRBJ2-3	TRBD2	TGCAGCGAGACTAGCGGGCTAAGCACAGATACGCAGTATTTT	CSETSGLSTDTQYF
TRBV6-5	few	TRBJ2-7	.	TGTGCCAGCAGTTACTCCCCGGGTAGCGACTACTACGAGCAGTACTTC	CASSYSPGSDYYEQYF
TRBV7-8	.	TRBJ1-1	.	TGTGCCAGCCTTCGGATTCCTGACACTGAAGCTTTCTTT	CASLRIPDTEAFF
TRBV15	few	TRBJ1-1	.	TGTGCCACCAGCAGGGAGGTCGGGAACACTGAAGCTTTCTTT	CATSREVGNTEAFF
TRBV27	few	TRBJ2-7	.	TGTGCCAGCAGTTTATCGGCAGGAAACTACGAGCAGTACTTC	CASSLSAGNYEQYF
TRBV7-9	.	TRBJ2-1	TRBD2	TGTGCCAGCAGCTTAGAGCTTGGGACTAGCGGGGCCTACAATGAGCAGTTCTTC	CASSLELGTSGAYNEQFF
TRBV19	few	TRBJ2-1	TRBD1	TGTGCCAGTAGTAGACAGGGTCTGAATGAGCAGTTCTTC	CASSRQGLNEQFF
TRBV19	few	TRBJ1-1	.	TGTGCCAGTAGTATAGGGGGGATAGAAGCTTTCTTT	CASSIGGIEAFF
TRBV19	.	TRBJ2-1	TRBD1	TGTGCCAGTAGTATTTGGCAGGGGGCCCTCAATGAGCAGTTCTTC	CASSIWQGALNEQFF
TRBV9	few	TRBJ2-3	.	TGTGCCAGCAGCGCCTGGACCCCCGACCCTATCACAGATACGCAGTATTTT	CASSAWTPDPITDTQYF
TRBV6-2/TRBV6-3	.	TRBJ2-5	TRBD2	TGTGCCAGCAGGGCTTGGGGTTTAGCGGGGGCGACCGGGGAGACCCAGTACTTC	CASRAWGLAGATGETQYF
TRBV7-8	.	TRBJ2-7	TRBD2	TGTGCCAGCAGCTTAAGTCTAGCGGGGGCCTACGAGCAGTACTTC	CASSLSLAGAYEQYF
TRBV6-5	few	TRBJ2-1	.	TGTGCCAGCAGTTACTTCGCGGGCGATGACAGTGAGCAGTTCTTC	CASSYFAGDDSEQFF
TRBV12-3/TRBV12-4	once	TRBJ2-2	.	TGTGCCAGCAGTTGGGGTTGGTTGGGCGGGGAGCTGTTTTTT	CASSWGWLGGELFF
TRBV7-2	.	TRBJ2-1	TRBD1	TGTGCCAGCAGCTTAGAAGGCAGGACAGGGGGCTCCTACAATGAGCAGTTCTTC	CASSLEGRTGGSYNEQFF
TRBV7-8	few	TRBJ1-2	.	TGTGCCAGCAGCTTATCTGGTTCTCCATATGGCTACACCTTC	CASSLSGSPYGYTF
TRBV4-2	many	TRBJ2-7	TRBD1	TGTGCCAGCAGCCAAGATGGGGGACAGAGTTACGAGCAGTACTTC	CASSQDGGQSYEQYF
TRBV9	few	TRBJ2-1	TRBD2	TGTGCCAGCAGCGTGGTTAAGCGGGGGGAGGGCGACGATGAGCAGTTCTTC	CASSVVKRGEGDDEQFF
TRBV27	.	TRBJ1-5	TRBD1	TGTGCCAGCAGTTTATTCACAGGGGTAAGCAATCAGCCCCAGCATTTT	CASSLFTGVSNQPQHF
TRBV5-6	.	TRBJ2-7	.	TGTGCCAGCAGCTGGGCAGGGGCAGCTTACGAGCAGTACTTC	CASSWAGAAYEQYF
TRBV10-3	.	TRBJ2-6	.	TGTGCCATCAGTGAGATTTGGGGGTTCGGGGCCAACGTCCTGACTTTC	CAISEIWGFGANVLTF
TRBV11-2	many	TRBJ1-1	.	TGTGCCAGCAGCCCGACTGGGAACACTGAAGCTTTCTTT	CASSPTGNTEAFF
TRBV7-6	few	TRBJ2-5	.	TGTGCCAGCAGCTTAGCGGGGGTTGGGGCCGGGGAGACCCAGTACTTC	CASSLAGVGAGETQYF
TRBV7-9	medium-sized	TRBJ2-5	.	TGTGCCAGCAGCTTAACTCAGGACCAAGAGACCCAGTACTTC	CASSLTQDQETQYF
TRBV19	few	TRBJ1-5	.	TGTGCCAGTAGTATAGTCCAGGGCATCAATCAGCCCCAGCATTTT	CASSIVQGINQPQHF
TRBV9	few	TRBJ2-3	.	TGTGCCAGCAGCCCACACGGGCCACTCTTAACAGATACGCAGTATTTT	CASSPHGPLLTDTQYF
TRBV7-8	many	TRBJ1-2	.	TGTGCCAGCAGCTTAGTGCGGGGAGGGGGCTACACCTTC	CASSLVRGGGYTF
TRBV7-9	few	TRBJ2-2	.	TGTGCCAGCAGTTACCCAGGGTCCGGGGAGCTGTTTTTT	CASSYPGSGELFF
TRBV28	.	TRBJ1-1	.	TGTGCCAGCAGTTTCCTCCGGGAGACCATGAACACTGAAGCTTTCTTT	CASSFLRETMNTEAFF